The TCR beta chain described here comes from a study of T cell responses to AZD1222 COVID-19 vaccine. The CDR3 contains 15 residues. V lost 4 bases to trimming and J lost 3 bases; unmatched junction nucleotides: 8. CDR1 and CDR2 (germline): SGHKS, YYEKEE (reference sequence). Profiled with immunoSEQ multiplex PCR; TCRdb holds only in-frame clones, not every one. The sample yields over 150,000 clones, approximately 94% seen once. The sample here was peripheral blood, taken 28 days after the second AZD1222 dose. The V and J genes are TRBV5-5 and TRBJ2-7, with 9 bases lining up with TRBD2. The receptor was derived from an adult who received the AZD1222 COVID-19 vaccine. CDR3 sequence: CASSLSSGSLYEQYF. The CDR3 DNA reads as TGTGCCAGCAGCCTTAGTAGCGGGAGTCTCTACGAGCAGTACTTC.